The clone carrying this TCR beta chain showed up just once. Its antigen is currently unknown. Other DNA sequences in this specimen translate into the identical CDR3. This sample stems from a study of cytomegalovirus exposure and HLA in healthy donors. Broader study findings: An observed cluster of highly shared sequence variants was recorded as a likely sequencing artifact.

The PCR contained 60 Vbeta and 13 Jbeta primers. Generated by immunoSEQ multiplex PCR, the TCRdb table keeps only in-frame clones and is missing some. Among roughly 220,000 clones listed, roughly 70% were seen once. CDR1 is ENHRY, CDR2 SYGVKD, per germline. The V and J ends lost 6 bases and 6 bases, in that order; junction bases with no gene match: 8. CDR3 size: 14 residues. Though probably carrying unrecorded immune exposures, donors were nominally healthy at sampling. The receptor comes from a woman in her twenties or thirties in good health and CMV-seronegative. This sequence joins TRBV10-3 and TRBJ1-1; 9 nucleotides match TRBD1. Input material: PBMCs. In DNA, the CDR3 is TGTGCCATCAGGCCATACGGGACAGGGTCTGAAGCTTTCTTT. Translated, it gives CAIRPYGTGSEAFF.